These 6 T cell receptor beta chains came from one sample sequenced in a study of shared clonotypes between healthy human individuals. The data were produced by immunoSEQ multiplex PCR, yet TCRdb's version contains in-frame clones alone and is incomplete. The sample holds fewer than 550,000 clones, 75% to 80% seen once. The source material was PBMCs. These receptors all stem from a woman between 40 and 50 years old in good health. Some clones in this sample may be carry-over from other donors' samples.

This clone was seen more than once but under ten times. J is TRBJ1-2 and V is TRBV11-2; 8 bases align to TRBD1. With V trimmed by 2 bases and J by 1 base, 0 bases remained unmatched. CDR3 length equals 14 residues. Germline CDR1 reads SGHAT; CDR2 reads FQNNGV. CDR3: CASSLTGGNYGYTF. CDR3 sequence (DNA): TGTGCCAGCAGCTTAACAGGGGGTAACTATGGCTACACCTTC.

This CDR3 reads CASSPGQSSGNTIYF. In DNA form, the CDR3 reads TGTGCCAGCTCACCAGGCCAGAGCTCTGGAAACACCATATATTTT. This chain joins TRBV18 and TRBJ1-3, with D hard to call. V lost 2 bases to trimming and J lost 0 bases, with 8 bases between them. CDR1 is KGHSH and CDR2 is LQKENI in the germline V gene. This CDR3 contains 15 residues.

The chain employs TRBV28 and TRBJ2-1; TRBD2 matches at 7 bases. V trimming: 8 bases; J trimming: 0 bases; junction bases outside the gene matches: 1. The CDR3 is 13 amino acids. Germline CDR1 reads MDHEN; CDR2 reads SYDVKM. Here the CDR3 DNA reads TGTGCCAGCCTAGCGGACTCCTACAATGAGCAGTTCTTC. Its protein is CASLADSYNEQFF.

The chain has TRBV9 and TRBJ2-3, with TRBD2 matching 10 bases. V lost 3 bases and J lost 3; bases outside the gene matches: 4. The germline V gene encodes CDR1 SGDLS and CDR2 YYNGEE. The CDR3 loop spans 15 amino acids. This chain's CDR3 is CASSEASGRTDTQYF. The CDR3 bases are TGTGCCAGCAGCGAGGCTAGCGGGAGAACAGATACGCAGTATTTT.

The chain is built from TRBV30 and TRBJ2-3; 10 bases are a match to TRBD1. The CDR3 runs to 12 residues. The germline CDR1 and CDR2 sequences are GTSNPN and SVGIG (reference sequence). This CDR3 reads CLGQGVTDTQYF. The CDR3 DNA sequence: TGTTTAGGACAGGGGGTAACAGATACGCAGTATTTT.

This chain connects TRBV28 to TRBJ2-7, with 8 bases that match TRBD2. The CDR3 has 14 amino acids. Germline trimming cut 6 bases from V and 2 bases from J; bases unmatched to any gene: 6. CDR1 MDHEN and CDR2 SYDVKM come from the germline V gene. The CDR3 region is CASRVSGSAYEQYF. The CDR3, as DNA: TGTGCCAGCAGAGTGAGCGGGAGTGCCTACGAGCAGTACTTC.